Detailed here is one TCR beta chain. The specificity of this receptor is unknown. Base qualities are not at hand, and no much larger clone is one base apart. The QIAamp DNA FFPE kit was used to extract genomic DNA from formalin-fixed paraffin-embedded autopsy tissue. This entry belongs to a study of T cell repertoires in MIS-A myocarditis (dated 2022 in TCRdb). TCRbeta CDR3 regions were amplified by the immunoSEQ bias-controlled multiplex PCR and were subjected to high-throughput sequencing. On the study's bioinformatics: The immunoSEQ vendor pipeline collapsed and filtered the CDR3 sequences so that the abundance and frequency of each unique TCRbeta CDR3 could be quantified. Dominant CDR3 amino acid sequences were clustered with SARS-CoV-2-specific ImmuneCODE TCRbeta sequences by CD-HIT using a 90% global sequence identity threshold. Clones with frequencies of 0.1 to 1 were classed as hyperexpanded, and 0.01 to 0.1 as large. CDR3 amino acid sequences and V and J gene assignments of dominant clones were confirmed with MiXCR. The R stringdist package was used to calculate Levenshtein distances between the patient clonotypes and the ImmuneCODE hits. This immuneACCESS table, as held by TCRdb, lists in-frame sequences with V and J called but not all clones. Of the missing ones, under half trace to an unresolved V gene in checked studies; the others have no known cause. V, J and clone size were drawn from that table, and D and trimming were deduced from the DNA. The table for this sample lists 5,000 to 7,500 clones; 75% to 80% of them were counted only once. Over 60% of the sample is taken by the ten largest.

Reading the germline V gene gives CDR1 KGHDR and CDR2 SFDVKD. Reading from cysteine to phenylalanine, the CDR3 counts 13 amino acids. The retained sequence is limited to the CDR3, 39 bases, with the frame set at the first base. Trimming at the junction amounts to 4 bases on V and 14 bases on J, and the germline ends lie 18 bases apart. Sequencing was done on a sample of interventricular septum heart tissue obtained at autopsy. Taken with the paper, the label for cell subset or site translates to: cardiac tissue sample (left or right ventricle, interventricular septum, or pericardium). The rearrangement combines TRBV24-1 with TRBJ2-3; the D gene cannot be named for sure. The source is a man between 18 and 35 years old with fulminant myocarditis from multisystem inflammatory syndrome in adults (MIS-A) after COVID-19. The CDR3 protein sequence reads: CATSDNVSENMYF. At the DNA level, the sequence is TGTGCCACCAGTGACAATGTTAGTGAAAATATGTATTTT.